This T cell receptor beta chain was retrieved from a study of cytomegalovirus exposure and HLA in healthy donors. Study-wide findings and caveats: Cytomegalovirus association was assigned to under 200 TCR beta chains. Under in vitro conditions, three CMV-associated chains were confirmed as specific for CMV antigens.

About this clone itself: Its antigen is not identified.

Trimming stripped 5 bases from V and 7 bases from J, with 9 bases between. This CDR3 is 11 amino acids long. Looked up from germline, CDR1 is MNHNS and CDR2 is SASEGT. Some clones are missing from TCRdb's copy, which holds only in-frame ones; the method was immunoSEQ multiplex PCR. This table has about 44,000 clones, 90% to 95% appearing once. The rearrangement uses TRBV6-1 and TRBJ2-7, with D possibly TRBD2 on 5 matching bases. Sequenced material: PBMCs. The origin of this receptor is a young woman in good health and CMV-seronegative. For the CDR3, the DNA is TGTGCCAGCAGTTACGGCGGGGAGCAGTACTTC. This translates into CASSYGGEQYF.